A selection of T cell receptor beta chains follows, all from one sample in a study of vaccination and CD4 T cells after COVID-19. These receptors have no known antigen. TCRdb re-called the PCR reads through MiXCR, storing one row per CDR3 protein. The sample contains around 5,600 distinct CDR3 sequences, roughly a third of which appear only once. The sequencing sample was made of CD4+ T cells from blood, cultured in vitro. All receptors derive from a human donor in good health. CDR3s include the opening cysteine and the closing phenylalanine or tryptophan. A D gene is named only where the DNA matches it firmly. Not every row has a clone size; where given, it reads once, few, many or a size class.

TRBJ1-2 | TRBV20-1 | few | . | TGCAGTGCTTCGCCTACCGGTTATGGCTACACCTTC | CSASPTGYGYTF
TRBJ2-7 | TRBV11-1 | once | . | TGTGCCAGCAGCTTATCCGGGATCTACGAGCAGTACTTC | CASSLSGIYEQYF
TRBJ1-1 | TRBV6-4 | once | TRBD1 | TGTGCCAGCAGTGACGGGGCAGCTGTTTCAGCTGTAGCAGGGGGCACGGGCACTGAAGCTTTCTTT | CASSDGAAVSAVAGGTGTEAFF
TRBJ1-3 | TRBV7-6 | . | . | TGTGCCAGCAGCTTAGCGCTTTCCCCGGGGCGAGGAAACACCATATATTTT | CASSLALSPGRGNTIYF
TRBJ1-5 | TRBV10-3 | . | TRBD1 | TGTGCCATCAGTGAGTCCTTGGACAGGAATCAGCCCCAGCATTTT | CAISESLDRNQPQHF
TRBJ1-1 | TRBV29-1 | . | . | TGCAGCGTTCTACCCACCAGGGCTTCTCCGGTGAACACTGGAGCTTTCTTT | CSVLPTRASPVNTGAFF
TRBJ1-1 | TRBV6-2/TRBV6-3 | . | . | TGTGCCAGCAGTTGGGTGGTCACTGAAGCTTTCTTT | CASSWVVTEAFF
TRBJ2-5 | TRBV20-1 | . | . | TGCAGTGCTGGATCAGCGGGACACCGATGGGAGACCCAGTACTTC | CSAGSAGHRWETQYF
TRBJ2-7 | TRBV6-1 | hyperexpanded | TRBD2 | TGTGCCAGCGGGGCGGGGGGCACGAGCTCCTACGAGCAGTACTTC | CASGAGGTSSYEQYF
TRBJ1-2 | TRBV7-2 | . | TRBD1 | TGTGCCAGCAGCCTTACCGGGACAGGCCTGTCCTCCTATGGCTACACCTTC | CASSLTGTGLSSYGYTF
TRBJ1-2 | TRBV7-9 | . | . | TGTGCCAGCAGCCCCGACTCGGGGGGCTACACCTTC | CASSPDSGGYTF
TRBJ2-7 | TRBV12-3/TRBV12-4 | few | . | TGTGCCAGCTTCGAAGAGGGGGTTGTCCACGAGCAGTACTTC | CASFEEGVVHEQYF